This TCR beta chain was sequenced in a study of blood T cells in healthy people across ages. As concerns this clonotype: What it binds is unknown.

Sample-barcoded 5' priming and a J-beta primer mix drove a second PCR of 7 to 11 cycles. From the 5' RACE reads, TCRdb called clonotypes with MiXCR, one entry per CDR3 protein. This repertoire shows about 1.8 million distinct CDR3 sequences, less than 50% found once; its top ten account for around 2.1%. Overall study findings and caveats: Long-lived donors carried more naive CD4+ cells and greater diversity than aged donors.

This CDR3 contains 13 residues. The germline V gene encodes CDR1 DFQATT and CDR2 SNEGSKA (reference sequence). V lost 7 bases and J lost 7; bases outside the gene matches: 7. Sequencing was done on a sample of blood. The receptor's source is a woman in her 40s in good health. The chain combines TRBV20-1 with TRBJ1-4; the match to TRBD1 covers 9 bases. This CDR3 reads CSVQQGAFEKLFF. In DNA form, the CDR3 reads TGCAGTGTCCAACAGGGGGCGTTTGAAAAACTGTTTTTT.